The TCR beta chain described here comes from a study of blood T cell repertoires in COVID-19. Produced via immunoSEQ multiplex PCR; TCRdb's table is partial and in-frame only. The sample shows over 400,000 clones, roughly 91% of them seen only once. The sequence came from a woman aged 45-65 years with COVID-19, enrolled during active disease. The sample consisted of peripheral blood.

As DNA, the CDR3 is TGTGCCAGCAGCCAAGATGCCGGGGGTTCGCGACCCCTCCACTTT. It translates to CASSQDAGGSRPLHF. The genes are TRBV3-1 (or the pseudogene TRBV3-2) and TRBJ1-6, with a tentative D call TRBD1 (5 bases). This CDR3 is built from 15 residues. Trimming shortened V by 0 bases and J by 12 bases, and 15 bases separated the two germline ends. Germline CDR1 and CDR2: LGHDT and YNNKEL (reference sequence).